This paragraph reports one TCR beta chain. Its antigen is not known. Sequencing was performed with immunoSEQ multiplex PCR; in TCRdb, only in-frame clones are kept and a portion is missing. The sample includes 200,000 or so clones, 84% of them seen just once. Trimming shortened V by 5 bases and J by 1 base, and 9 bases separated the two germline ends. The CDR3 has 14 residues. The germline V gene has CDR1 SNHLY and CDR2 FYNNEI. The source of the sample is a study of cytomegalovirus exposure and HLA in healthy donors. Whole-study results and caveats: In vitro experiments confirmed that a few CMV-associated chains were specific for CMV antigens.

This TCR derives from a young man in good health and CMV-seropositive. This chain joins TRBV2 and TRBJ2-1; TRBD2 might be the D (6 bases). The sample was PBMCs. The CDR3 region has the DNA TGTGCCAGCAGTCCCGGGACTTCCTACAATGAGCAGTTCTTC. It specifies CASSPGTSYNEQFF.